This T cell receptor beta chain was recorded in a study of shared clonotypes between healthy human individuals. At the level of the study: Plates per donor: three CD4 naive, three CD4 memory, two CD8 naive, one CD8 memory.

Every contributor of samples was a Caucasian grown-up residing in Nashville, Tennessee. TCRdb's copy holds only in-frame clones and misses some; the assay was immunoSEQ multiplex PCR. The sample has some 2,500,000 clones; roughly 93% are singletons. Study-level results: The sharing of 4.5% to 6.5% of naive CD4 clonotypes was seen across a few donors. Unshared clonotypes carried lower generation probabilities than those common to all four donors.

V lost 3 bases and J 6 bases, leaving 14 bases between the germline ends. The germline gives CDR1 MNHNS, CDR2 SASEGT. This CDR3 is built from 14 residues. Note on this clone: Its cognate antigen is unknown.

The chain combines TRBV6-1 with TRBJ1-2; possibly TRBD1 for D (5 bases). The specimen sequenced was naive CD4+ T cells from PBMCs. Subset meaning: CD45RA+ positively selected. This clonotype was obtained from a man aged 18 to 29 in good health. Some clones in this sample may be carry-over from other donors' samples. The CDR3 region is CASSEGSGRDGYTF. For the CDR3, the DNA is TGTGCCAGCAGTGAGGGGTCAGGGAGGGATGGCTACACCTTC.